This T cell receptor beta chain was observed in a study of blood T cells in healthy people across ages. Findings and caveats of the study: The authors considered diversity estimates from one million T cells to be underestimates. When set beside aged donors, long-lived donors presented more naive CD4+ cells and higher diversity.

For the second PCR, which ran for 7 to 11 cycles, a sample-barcoded 5' primer and a J-beta primer mix were used. Using its own MiXCR run on the 5' RACE reads, TCRdb lists one record per CDR3 protein. The table has about 1,500,000 distinct CDR3 sequences, roughly 27% seen once. On this clonotype itself: The target antigen is unknown.

CDR3 length: 13 amino acids. Per the germline V gene, CDR1 is LGHDT and CDR2 is YNNKEL (reference sequence). Deletions cut 4 bases from V and 9 bases from J, with 10 bases between. Each of the donors had around 10 milliliters of peripheral blood drawn into EDTA-treated Vacutainer tubes. Whenever a sample was processed, at least 7 million PBMCs were isolated. This chain links TRBV3-1 with TRBJ1-6, with D possibly TRBD1 on 5 matching bases. The sample taken for sequencing was blood. This TCR derives from a woman aged 25 to 39 in good health. This CDR3 reads CASSRGRGSPLHF. The CDR3 DNA is TGTGCCAGCAGCCGGGGTAGGGGTTCACCCCTCCACTTT.